The sequence of this T cell receptor beta chain was determined in a study of CD8+ T cells in alopecia areata. Investigators isolated RNA and reverse transcribed it into cDNA to act as the sequencing template. Measured with immunoSEQ multiplex PCR; TCRdb has only the in-frame clones, and not every one. The data contain about 160,000 clones, about 71% of them singletons. In germline, CDR1 is KGHSH, CDR2 LQKENI. CDR3 length: 16 amino acids. Trimming stripped 0 bases from V and 1 base from J, with 12 bases between. Whole-study results and caveats: Uncertainty about whether baseline CD8+ expansion is linked to response remains, with one nonresponder. Many expanded lesional clones stayed in scalp and blood while on tofacitinib.

Treatment indicated: oral pan-JAK inhibitor, 5-10 mg twice daily. Researchers took lesional scalp punch biopsies and peripheral blood from people who were alopecia areata patients. Comments on this clone: What it binds is unknown.

The receptor was isolated from a human donor with alopecia areata. The chain couples TRBV18 to TRBJ2-5, with a tentative D call TRBD2 (6 bases). Material: CD4+ T cells sorted from blood, obtained at week 4, from a patient treated with tofacitinib. CDR3 amino acids: CASSPPMAGIQETQYF. The CDR3 DNA sequence: TGTGCCAGCTCACCACCGATGGCGGGGATCCAAGAGACCCAGTACTTC.